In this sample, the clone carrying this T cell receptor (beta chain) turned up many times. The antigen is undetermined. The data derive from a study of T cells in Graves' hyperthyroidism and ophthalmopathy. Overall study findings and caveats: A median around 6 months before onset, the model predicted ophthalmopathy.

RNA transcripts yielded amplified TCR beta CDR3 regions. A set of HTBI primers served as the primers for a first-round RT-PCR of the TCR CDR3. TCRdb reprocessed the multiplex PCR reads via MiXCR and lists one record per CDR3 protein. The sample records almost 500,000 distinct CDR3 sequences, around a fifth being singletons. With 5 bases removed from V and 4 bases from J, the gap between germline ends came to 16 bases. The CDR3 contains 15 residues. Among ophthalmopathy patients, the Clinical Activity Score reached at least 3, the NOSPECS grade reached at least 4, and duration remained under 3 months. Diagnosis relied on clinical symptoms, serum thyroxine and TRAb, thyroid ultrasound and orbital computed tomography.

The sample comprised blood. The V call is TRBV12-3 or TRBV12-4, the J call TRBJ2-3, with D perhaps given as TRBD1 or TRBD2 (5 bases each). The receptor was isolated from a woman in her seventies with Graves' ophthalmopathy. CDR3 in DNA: TGTGCCAGCAGTGAGGACGGGGCGCGGGCAGATACGCAGTATTTT. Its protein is CASSEDGARADTQYF.